The rows below give T cell receptor beta chains drawn from one sample of a study of blood T cells in healthy people across ages. MiXCR, applied by TCRdb to the 5' RACE reads, yields one record per CDR3 protein. The sample consists of about 1.6 million distinct CDR3 sequences, about 35% of them appearing once. The sample comprised blood. The source is a woman in her 30s in good health. The CDR3 runs from the conserved cysteine through the conserved F or W. A D gene is named only where the DNA matches it firmly. Rows give clone size only sometimes, using once, few, many, or a class for an expanded clone.

J,V,D,size,CDR3,DNA
TRBJ2-5,TRBV20-1,.,few,CSARDFPLGETQYF,TGCAGTGCTAGAGATTTCCCGCTAGGAGAGACCCAGTACTTC
TRBJ2-1,TRBV27,TRBD1,few,CASSTGTGMYNEQFF,TGTGCCAGCAGTACTGGGACAGGGATGTACAATGAGCAGTTCTTC
TRBJ2-7,TRBV3-1,TRBD1,few,CASSQQGTVPYEQYF,TGTGCCAGCAGCCAACAAGGGACAGTCCCCTACGAGCAGTACTTC
TRBJ1-3,TRBV7-9,.,once,CASSLALGPGNTIYF,TGTGCCAGCAGCTTAGCGCTAGGGCCTGGAAACACCATATATTTT
TRBJ2-7,TRBV6-1,TRBD1,.,CATKTGGASYEQYF,TGTGCCACCAAGACAGGGGGCGCATCCTACGAGCAGTACTTC
TRBJ2-5,TRBV20-1,.,many,CSARGRGETQYF,TGCAGTGCTAGGGGGCGGGGTGAGACCCAGTACTTC
TRBJ2-7,TRBV4-1,.,.,CASSLSGAWLGVANEQYF,TGCGCCAGCAGCCTCTCAGGCGCCTGGCTGGGAGTCGCGAACGAGCAGTACTTC
TRBJ2-5,TRBV4-1,.,few,CASSQVPGPQETQYF,TGCGCCAGCAGCCAAGTACCGGGACCACAGGAGACCCAGTACTTC
TRBJ1-2,TRBV3-1,.,.,CASSHSSGTTYGYTF,TGTGCCAGCAGCCACTCGTCCGGGACCACCTATGGCTACACCTTC
TRBJ2-1,TRBV10-3,.,.,CAITGRGNEQFF,TGTGCCATCACCGGACGAGGGAATGAGCAGTTCTTC
TRBJ1-2,TRBV2,.,few,CASSEGGASYGYTF,TGTGCCAGCAGTGAGGGAGGGGCTAGCTATGGCTACACCTTC
TRBJ1-2,TRBV3-1,.,few,CASSHSGAYGYTF,TGTGCCAGCAGCCACAGCGGAGCCTATGGCTACACCTTC
TRBJ1-5,TRBV6-6,TRBD1,once,CASSHQDRGSNQPQHF,TGTGCCAGCAGTCACCAAGACAGGGGGAGCAATCAGCCCCAGCATTTT
TRBJ2-5,TRBV15,.,.,CATSRAEGGFQGTQYF,TGTGCCACCAGCAGAGCAGAAGGGGGTTTCCAAGGGACCCAGTACTTC
TRBJ2-1,TRBV6-6,TRBD2,few,CASRRLAGEQFF,TGTGCCAGCAGGCGACTAGCTGGTGAGCAGTTCTTC
TRBJ2-3,TRBV7-9,.,few,CASSLDGDDTQYF,TGTGCCAGCAGCTTAGATGGAGACGATACGCAGTATTTT